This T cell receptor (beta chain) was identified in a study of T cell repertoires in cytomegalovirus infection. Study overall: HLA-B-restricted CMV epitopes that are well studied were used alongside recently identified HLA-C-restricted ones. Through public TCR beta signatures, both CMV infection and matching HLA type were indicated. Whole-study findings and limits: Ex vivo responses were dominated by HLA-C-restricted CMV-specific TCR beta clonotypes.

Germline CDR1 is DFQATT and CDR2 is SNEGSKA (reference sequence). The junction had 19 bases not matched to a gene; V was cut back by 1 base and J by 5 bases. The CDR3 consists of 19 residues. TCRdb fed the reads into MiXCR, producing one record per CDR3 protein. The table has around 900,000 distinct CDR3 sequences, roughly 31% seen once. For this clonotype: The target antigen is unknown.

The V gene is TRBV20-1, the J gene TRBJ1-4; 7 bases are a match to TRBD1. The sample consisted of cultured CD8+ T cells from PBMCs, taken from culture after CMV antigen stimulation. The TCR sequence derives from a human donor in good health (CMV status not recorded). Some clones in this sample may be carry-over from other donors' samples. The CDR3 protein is CSARAITGVGPLRNEKLFF. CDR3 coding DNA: TGCAGTGCTAGAGCCATAACAGGGGTAGGGCCCCTTAGAAATGAAAAACTGTTTTTT.